Listed below are T cell receptor beta chains from one sample, sequenced in a study of blood T cell repertoires in COVID-19. Clones were read by immunoSEQ multiplex PCR, and TCRdb kept only the in-frame ones, dropping some. The sample lists roughly 280,000 clones, less than 90% occurring once. The sequencing sample was made of PBMCs or T cells enriched from blood (not recorded which). Receptors originate from a woman in her 50s who had recovered from COVID-19. Each CDR3 is given with its conserved first and last residue. D genes are given only for firm matches. Clone size is not always given. Where it is, it says once, few, many or a class for expanded clones.

j_gene | d_gene | v_gene | abundance | CDR3nt | CDR3aa
TRBJ1-2 | TRBD1 | TRBV15 | NA | TGTGCCACCAGCACGCCGCCCCCGGACAGGAGTGGCTACACCTTC | CATSTPPPDRSGYTF
TRBJ2-6 | NA | TRBV3-1/TRBV3-2 | NA | TGTGCCAGCAGTCGGAGATCTGGGGCCAACGTCCTGACTTTC | CASSRRSGANVLTF
TRBJ1-1 | TRBD1 | TRBV6-5 | NA | TGTGCCAGCAGTTTAAGACCCAGGGGGCAGACTGAAGCTTTCTTT | CASSLRPRGQTEAFF
TRBJ1-2 | TRBD1 | TRBV28 | NA | TGTGCCAGCACCGGCGGGACAGTAATTCTTTATGGCTACACCTTC | CASTGGTVILYGYTF
TRBJ2-1 | NA | TRBV7-8 | NA | TGTGCCAGCAGCCAGACCCTACAGCAAAGCTCCTACAATGAGCAGTTCTTC | CASSQTLQQSSYNEQFF
TRBJ1-2 | NA | TRBV7-2 | NA | TGTGCCAGCAGCTGGAACAGGGCCCAAGCCTATGGCTACACCTTC | CASSWNRAQAYGYTF
TRBJ1-5 | TRBD1 | TRBV9 | NA | TGTGCCAGCAGCGTCTCAGGGGACAGGAATCAGCCCCAGCATTTT | CASSVSGDRNQPQHF
TRBJ1-2 | NA | TRBV12-3/TRBV12-4 | NA | TGTGCCAGCAGCATCGGTGGTGGCTACACCTTC | CASSIGGGYTF
TRBJ2-7 | TRBD2 | TRBV5-3 | NA | TGTGCCAGAAGCTCGACTAGCGGAAAACTCATCGACGAGCAGTACTTC | CARSSTSGKLIDEQYF
TRBJ2-3 | TRBD2 | TRBV7-9 | few | TGTGCCAGCAGCCAAGGACTAGCGGGAGTAGCAGATACGCAGTATTTT | CASSQGLAGVADTQYF
TRBJ1-6 | TRBD1 | TRBV5-4 | NA | TGTGCCAGCAGCTTGTTCGCAGGGGGAAATTCACCCCTCCACTTT | CASSLFAGGNSPLHF
TRBJ2-5 | NA | TRBV14 | NA | TGTGCCAGCAGCCAAGGGTGGACTCCAACCCAGTACTTC | CASSQGWTPTQYF
TRBJ2-5 | TRBD1 | TRBV29-1 | NA | TGCAGCGTTGGTTTTACGGCAGGGGGTTCGGAGACCCAGTACTTC | CSVGFTAGGSETQYF
TRBJ2-5 | NA | TRBV11-2 | NA | TGTGCCAGCAGCTTAGGGACTAACAGGTTACAAGAGACCCAGTACTTC | CASSLGTNRLQETQYF
TRBJ1-2 | NA | TRBV28 | NA | TGTGCCAGTGGGGGGGTTAACTATGGCTACACCTTC | CASGGVNYGYTF
TRBJ2-1 | TRBD1 | TRBV28 | NA | TGTGCCAGCAGCAACCAAATATTCCGGGACAGCGGCTCCTACAATGAGCAGTTCTTC | CASSNQIFRDSGSYNEQFF
TRBJ1-1 | NA | TRBV30 | NA | TGTGCCTGGAGTTCCGGTACTGAAGCTTTCTTT | CAWSSGTEAFF
TRBJ2-1 | TRBD2 | TRBV7-9 | NA | TGTGCCAGCACCCCAAGTAGGGAAAGCGGGATCGATGAGCAGTTCTTC | CASTPSRESGIDEQFF
TRBJ2-7 | TRBD1 | TRBV27 | once | TGTGCCAGCAGTTTATCGTTCAAGGGACAGGGGGCCGAGCAGTACTTC | CASSLSFKGQGAEQYF
TRBJ1-4 | NA | TRBV5-1 | NA | TGCGCCAGCAGCTTTCTGGGGACTGCAACTAATGAAAAACTGTTTTTT | CASSFLGTATNEKLFF
TRBJ1-5 | TRBD1 | TRBV3-1/TRBV3-2 | NA | TGTGCCAGCAGCCAAGATGGCCAGGGGGACAATCAGCCCCAGCATTTT | CASSQDGQGDNQPQHF
TRBJ2-2 | NA | TRBV6-2/TRBV6-3 | NA | TGTGCCAGCAGTTGGGAGGTCCAAACCGGGGAGCTGTTTTTT | CASSWEVQTGELFF
TRBJ1-4 | TRBD1 | TRBV28 | NA | TGTGCCAGCAGTAGCCCGGACAGGTCGGGGATCAATGAAAAACTGTTTTTT | CASSSPDRSGINEKLFF
TRBJ1-6 | TRBD1 | TRBV7-2 | NA | TGTGCCAGCAGCGTAACAGGGGTAGGATCACCCCTCCACTTT | CASSVTGVGSPLHF
TRBJ2-2 | TRBD1 | TRBV4-1 | NA | TGCGCCAGCAGCCCCAGGGGGCGCCCCCTAAACGGGGAGCTGTTTTTT | CASSPRGRPLNGELFF
TRBJ2-5 | NA | TRBV5-1 | NA | TGCGCCAGCAGCATCAGAGGCCAAGAGACCCAGTACTTC | CASSIRGQETQYF
TRBJ1-5 | NA | TRBV21-1 | NA | TGTGCCAGCAGCACCCGCCGGAGGGACAGCAATCAGCCCCAGCATTTT | CASSTRRRDSNQPQHF
TRBJ1-5 | TRBD1 | TRBV15 | once | TGTGCCACCAGCGAACGGACAGGTTTTAGCAATCAGCCCCAGCATTTT | CATSERTGFSNQPQHF
TRBJ2-1 | TRBD1 | TRBV5-4 | once | TGTGCCAGCAGCTTCCGGGACAGCAATGAGCAGTTCTTC | CASSFRDSNEQFF
TRBJ2-7 | NA | TRBV6-5 | NA | TGTGCCAGCAGTTACTCGAGACAGGAGCTCTACGAGCAGTACTTC | CASSYSRQELYEQYF
TRBJ1-1 | NA | TRBV29-1 | once | TGCAGCGTAGCGACAGGACCCGAAGCTTTCTTT | CSVATGPEAFF
TRBJ1-5 | TRBD1 | TRBV6-5 | NA | TGTGCCAGCACCAGGACAGGGGTGATTCAGCCCCAGCATTTT | CASTRTGVIQPQHF
TRBJ1-2 | NA | TRBV24-1 | NA | TGTGCCACCAGTGATCCCATCCCCCCCTATGGCTACACCTTC | CATSDPIPPYGYTF
TRBJ1-1 | NA | TRBV7-3 | NA | TGTGCCAGCAGCATTACAGGCAACACTGAAGCTTTCTTT | CASSITGNTEAFF
TRBJ2-7 | TRBD1 | TRBV6-6 | NA | TGTGCCAGCAGTTACACGGACAGGGCTGCCTACGAGCAGTACTTC | CASSYTDRAAYEQYF
TRBJ1-4 | TRBD1 | TRBV30 | NA | TGTGCCTGGAGTAGGGGACAGCCGGGGGAAAAACTGTTTTTT | CAWSRGQPGEKLFF
TRBJ2-4 | TRBD2 | TRBV4-3 | NA | TGCGCCAGCAGCCAAGATACGGGACGCGGGAGGGTCAAAAACATTCAGTACTTC | CASSQDTGRGRVKNIQYF
TRBJ1-3 | NA | TRBV11-2 | NA | TGTGCCAGCAGCTACAGGGAAAGTGGAAACACCATATATTTT | CASSYRESGNTIYF
TRBJ2-5 | NA | TRBV11-3 | few | TGTGCCAGCAGCTTAGGGCCAGGAAATTTCCAGTACTTC | CASSLGPGNFQYF
TRBJ1-2 | NA | TRBV7-2 | NA | TGTGCCAGCAGCTTAGCAGAAACGGGCTATGGCTACACCTTC | CASSLAETGYGYTF
TRBJ2-5 | NA | TRBV28 | NA | TGTGCCAGCAGTTCACAGCCTCAAGAGACCCAGTACTTC | CASSSQPQETQYF
TRBJ1-1 | NA | TRBV7-3 | few | TGTGCCAGCAGCTTAATGCAGGGGAGCACTGAAGCTTTCTTT | CASSLMQGSTEAFF
TRBJ2-7 | TRBD2 | TRBV6-6 | NA | TGTGCCAGCAGGCGGGAGTTTAGGTACGAGCAGTACTTC | CASRREFRYEQYF
TRBJ1-1 | NA | TRBV6-5 | NA | TGTGCCAGCAGGACCAGACAGAGGGAGGGTACTGAAGCTTTCTTT | CASRTRQREGTEAFF
TRBJ2-5 | TRBD2 | TRBV11-2 | few | TGTGCCAGCCCACCGCGGGAGGGGGTGCAAGAGACCCAGTACTTC | CASPPREGVQETQYF
TRBJ1-1 | TRBD1 | TRBV19 | NA | TGTGCCAGTAGTAATACAGGGGCCATTTACACTGAAGCTTTCTTT | CASSNTGAIYTEAFF
TRBJ1-2 | NA | TRBV5-1 | NA | TGCGCCAGCAGCTTTGGGGACACTAACTATGGCTACACCTTC | CASSFGDTNYGYTF
TRBJ1-2 | NA | TRBV5-1 | NA | TGCGCCAGCAGCCTTGATGGTAGCTATGGCTACACCTTC | CASSLDGSYGYTF
TRBJ1-1 | NA | TRBV6-5 | NA | TGTGCCAGCAGCCAAGACAGAGTGAACACTGAAGCTTTCTTT | CASSQDRVNTEAFF
TRBJ1-2 | NA | TRBV18 | NA | TGTGCCAGCTCACCGAATTTAGACAAGACTAACTATGGCTACACCTTC | CASSPNLDKTNYGYTF
TRBJ1-1 | TRBD1 | TRBV5-1 | NA | TGCGCCAGCAGTCGACAGGGGGCTAATACTGAAGCTTTCTTT | CASSRQGANTEAFF